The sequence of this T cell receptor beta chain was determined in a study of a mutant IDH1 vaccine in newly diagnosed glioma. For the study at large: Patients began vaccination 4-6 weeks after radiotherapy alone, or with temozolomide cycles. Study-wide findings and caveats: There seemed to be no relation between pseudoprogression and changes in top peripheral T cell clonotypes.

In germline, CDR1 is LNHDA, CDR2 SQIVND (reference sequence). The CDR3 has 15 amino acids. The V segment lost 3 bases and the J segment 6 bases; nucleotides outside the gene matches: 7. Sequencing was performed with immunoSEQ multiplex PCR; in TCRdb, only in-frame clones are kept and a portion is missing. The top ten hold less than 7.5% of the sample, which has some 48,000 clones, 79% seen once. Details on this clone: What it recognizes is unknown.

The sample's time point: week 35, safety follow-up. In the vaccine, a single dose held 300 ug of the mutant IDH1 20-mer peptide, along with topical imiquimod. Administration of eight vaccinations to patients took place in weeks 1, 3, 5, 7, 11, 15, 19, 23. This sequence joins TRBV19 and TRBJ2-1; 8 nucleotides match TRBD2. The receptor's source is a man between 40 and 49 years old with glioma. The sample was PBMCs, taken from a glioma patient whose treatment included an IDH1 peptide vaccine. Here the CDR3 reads CASSISAGGPNEQFF. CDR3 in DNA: TGTGCCAGTAGTATTTCGGCGGGGGGCCCCAATGAGCAGTTCTTC.